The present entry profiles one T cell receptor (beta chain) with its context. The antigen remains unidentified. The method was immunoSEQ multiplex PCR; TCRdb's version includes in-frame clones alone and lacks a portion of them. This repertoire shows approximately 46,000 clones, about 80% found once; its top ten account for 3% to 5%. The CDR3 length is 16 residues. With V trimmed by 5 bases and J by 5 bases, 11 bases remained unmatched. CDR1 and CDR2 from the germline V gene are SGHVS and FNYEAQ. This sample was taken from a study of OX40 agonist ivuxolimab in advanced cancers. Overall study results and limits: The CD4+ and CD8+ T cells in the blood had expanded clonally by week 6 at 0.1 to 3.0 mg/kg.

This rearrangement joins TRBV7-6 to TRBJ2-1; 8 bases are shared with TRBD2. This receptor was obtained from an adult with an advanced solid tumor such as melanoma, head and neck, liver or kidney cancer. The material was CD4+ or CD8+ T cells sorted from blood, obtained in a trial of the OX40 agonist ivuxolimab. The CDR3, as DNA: TGTGCCAGCAGCCTACGTCAGCGGGAGACCCACAATGAGCAGTTCTTC. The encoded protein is CASSLRQRETHNEQFF. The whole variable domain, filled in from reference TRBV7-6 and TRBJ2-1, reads GAGVSQSPRYKVTKRGQDVALRCDPISGHVSLYWYRQALGQGPEFLTYFNYEAQQDKSGLPNDRFSAERPEGSISTLTIQRTEQRDSAMYRCASSLRQRETHNEQFFGPGTRLTVL.